This passage covers 27 T cell receptor beta chains from one sample sequenced in a study of vaccination and CD4 T cells after COVID-19. No antigen is known for these receptors. Regarding treatment: 10-day PBMC culture with coronavirus spike peptide pools or control peptides (ViraFEST assay). With the Oncomine TCR Beta short-read assay, DNA from cultured CD4+ T cells was sequenced. One entry per CDR3 protein, called by TCRdb with MiXCR from the PCR reads. The table shows about 16,000 distinct CDR3 sequences, with less than 60% occurring only once. Here the sequenced sample was CD4+ T cells from blood, cultured in vitro, taken before SARS-CoV-2 vaccination. These receptors were collected from a human donor who had recovered from COVID-19.

V is TRBV2 and J is TRBJ1-6, with unresolved D. The germline V and J ends were trimmed by 6 bases and 4 bases, with 7 bases remaining between them. Per the germline V gene, CDR1 is SNHLY and CDR2 is FYNNEI. This CDR3 comprises 13 residues. CDR3 amino acids: CASRQSYNSPLHF. CDR3 DNA: TGTGCCAGCAGACAAAGTTATAATTCACCCCTCCACTTT.

This clonotype was observed a handful of times. The J gene is TRBJ2-1, the V gene TRBV20-1, with D possibly matching TRBD2 (6 bases). This CDR3 contains 14 residues. The germline CDR1 and CDR2 sequences are DFQATT and SNEGSKA (reference sequence). Trimming cost V 1 base and J 10 bases, with 17 bases left between them. CDR3 sequence reads: CSARGGGFEEEQFF. DNA of the CDR3: TGCAGTGCTAGAGGTGGGGGGTTTGAGGAGGAGCAGTTCTTC.

This clonotype was counted between two and nine times. The CDR3 region is CASRFTLAGFQETQYF. DNA of the CDR3: TGTGCCAGCAGGTTTACACTAGCGGGGTTCCAAGAGACCCAGTACTTC. The V call is TRBV11-2, the J call TRBJ2-5; TRBD2 aligns across 10 bases. J lost 1 base, V lost 6 bases, and 8 bases had no gene match. Germline CDR1 is SGHAT and CDR2 is FQNNGV. CDR3 size: 16 residues.

The rearrangement uses TRBV5-6 and TRBJ2-1; D call uncertain. Germline V gene lookup returns CDR1 SGHDT and CDR2 YYEEEE. The CDR3 loop spans 15 amino acids. V lost 0 bases to trimming and J lost 2 bases, with 9 bases between them. CDR3 protein: CASSLGPGAYNEQFF. The CDR3 coding sequence is TGTGCCAGCAGCTTGGGACCTGGCGCCTACAATGAGCAGTTCTTC.

This clonotype was found a few times. The gene calls are TRBV6-1 and TRBJ2-3, with D possibly matching TRBD1 (5 bases). Germline V gives CDR1 MNHNS, CDR2 SASEGT. The CDR3 is made up of 11 amino acids. V shed 8 bases and J shed 13 bases, with 16 bases lying between them. CDR3 nucleotides: TGTGCCAGCGGGGCGGCCACAACCGAGTATTTT. It translates to CASGAATTEYF.

This clonotype was found a few times. The chain recombines TRBV6-2 or TRBV6-3 with TRBJ1-5; D is undetermined. Deletions cut 0 bases from V and 0 bases from J, with 6 bases between. CDR3 length equals 15 residues. Germline lookup yields CDR1 MNHEY and CDR2 SVGEGT. The CDR3 DNA is TGTGCCAGCAGTTACTCAGGGTATAGCAATCAGCCCCAGCATTTT. Residues: CASSYSGYSNQPQHF.

V is TRBV10-3 and J is TRBJ2-7; possible D gene TRBD1, 6 bases. Trimming stripped 3 bases from V and 1 base from J, with 16 bases between. The CDR3 has 16 residues. CDR1 ENHRY and CDR2 SYGVKD come from the germline V gene. The CDR3 coding sequence is TGTGCCATCAGTGACGAGTCGCAGGGGCCTTCCTACGAGCAGTACTTC. Its translation is CAISDESQGPSYEQYF.

The chain couples TRBV6-4 to TRBJ2-5; perhaps D is TRBD1 or TRBD2 (5 bases each). Germline values: CDR1 MRHNA, CDR2 SNTAGT. This CDR3 has 13 residues. The V end was cut by 6 bases, the J end by 5 bases, with 13 bases between. The CDR3 region is CASSSEWGETQYF. The CDR3 DNA reads TGTGCCAGCAGCTCTGAGTGGGGGGAGACCCAGTACTTC.

The chain employs TRBV7-9 and TRBJ1-1, with D possibly matching TRBD1 (5 bases). Germline-derived CDR1 and CDR2 are SEHNR and FQNEAQ (reference sequence). The CDR3 extends over 11 amino acids. Trimming removed 4 bases at V and 14 bases at J, with 14 bases between. In nucleotides, the CDR3 is TGTGCCAGCAGCTCACCCGGGACCAGCTTCTTT. It is translated as CASSSPGTSFF.

This clonotype was seen more than once but under ten times. The rearrangement links TRBV20-1 to TRBJ2-2; 8 bases fit TRBD2. This CDR3 is 15 amino acids long. The germline CDR1 and CDR2 sequences are DFQATT and SNEGSKA (reference sequence). Losses at the gene ends were 0 bases for V and 4 bases for J; bases not matched to a gene: 4. CDR3 in amino acids: CSARDRRGGTGELFF. Here the CDR3 DNA reads TGCAGTGCTAGAGATCGTCGGGGGGGCACCGGGGAGCTGTTTTTT.

This chain links TRBV28 with TRBJ1-5, with 7 bases that match TRBD1. Unmatched junction bases numbered 7, after V lost 5 bases and J lost 0 bases. Germline CDR1 MDHEN, CDR2 SYDVKM. This CDR3 spans 16 amino acids. CDR3 region: CASSTVRTGSNQPQHF. The CDR3 DNA sequence: TGTGCCAGCAGTACGGTAAGGACAGGTAGCAATCAGCCCCAGCATTTT. Using reference TRBV28 and TRBJ1-5 for the parts outside the CDR3, the full variable domain is DVKVTQSSRYLVKRTGEKVFLECVQDMDHENMFWYRQDPGLGLRLIYFSYDVKMKEKGDIPEGYSVSREKKERFSLILESASTNQTSMYLCASSTVRTGSNQPQHFGDGTRLSIL.

The chain carries TRBV6-2 or TRBV6-3 and TRBJ1-2; TRBD1 is a possible D gene (5 bases). Trimming stripped 6 bases from V and 10 bases from J, with 18 bases between. Germline V gives CDR1 MNHEY, CDR2 SVGEGT. The CDR3 length is 13 residues. DNA for the CDR3: TGTGCCAGCAGAAACGGGGGAGCCCCGACCTACACCTTC. Translated, it gives CASRNGGAPTYTF.

V is TRBV6-1 and J is TRBJ1-2, with D uncertain. Germline V CDR1 and CDR2: MNHNS, SASEGT. There are 11 residues in the CDR3. Trimming removed 2 bases at V and 4 bases at J, with 2 bases between. This chain's CDR3 is CASSEIYGYTF. DNA of the CDR3: TGTGCCAGCAGTGAAATCTATGGCTACACCTTC.

The genes are TRBV6-1 and TRBJ1-5, with 7 bases fitting TRBD1. V trimming: 6 bases; J trimming: 1 base; junction bases outside the gene matches: 6. The CDR3 runs to 15 residues. The germline V gene encodes CDR1 MNHNS and CDR2 SASEGT. CDR3 sequence: CASRAGTVSNQPQHF. The CDR3 DNA sequence: TGTGCCAGCAGGGCCGGGACAGTCAGCAATCAGCCCCAGCATTTT.

The chain links TRBV6-5 to TRBJ1-1, with D possibly being TRBD1 (6 bases). The CDR3 length is 15 residues. CDR1 MNHEY and CDR2 SVGAGI come from the germline V gene. V lost 2 bases and J 0 bases, leaving 10 bases between the germline ends. In DNA form, the CDR3 reads TGTGCCAGCAGTTACACCGGGACATTGAACACTGAAGCTTTCTTT. Residues: CASSYTGTLNTEAFF.

This chain connects TRBV27 to TRBJ2-7; D is uncertain. V shed 6 bases and J shed 2 bases, with 8 bases lying between them. There are 12 residues in the CDR3. Germline values: CDR1 MNHEY, CDR2 SMNVEV (reference sequence). CDR3 amino acids: CASRPTPYEQYF. CDR3 DNA: TGTGCCAGCAGGCCCACTCCCTACGAGCAGTACTTC.

This clonotype came up a few times. The J gene is TRBJ2-2, the V gene TRBV15; 8 nucleotides align to TRBD1. CDR1 and CDR2 (germline): LNHNV, YYDKDF (reference sequence). CDR3 length equals 15 residues. V gave up 1 base and J gave up 5 bases; unmatched junction bases: 3. The CDR3 loop reads CATSRGQGRTGELFF. The CDR3 coding sequence is TGTGCCACCAGCAGAGGACAGGGGAGGACCGGGGAGCTGTTTTTT.

The rearrangement uses TRBV19 and TRBJ1-5, with TRBD1 matching over 10 bases. Germline lookup yields CDR1 LNHDA and CDR2 SQIVND (reference sequence). This CDR3 has 14 residues. V dropped 5 bases and J dropped 5; count of bases not matched to a gene: 3. The CDR3 sequence: CASSGTGAHQPQHF. Here the CDR3 DNA reads TGTGCCAGTAGTGGGACAGGGGCGCATCAGCCCCAGCATTTT.

V gene TRBV6-1 combines with J gene TRBJ2-3; 10 bases agree with TRBD1. Germline trimming cut 5 bases from V and 1 base from J; bases unmatched to any gene: 3. This CDR3 is 15 amino acids long. Germline loops: CDR1 MNHNS, CDR2 SASEGT. The CDR3 region is CASSPDRGRTDTQYF. CDR3 sequence (DNA): TGTGCCAGCAGTCCTGACAGGGGGCGCACAGATACGCAGTATTTT.

The chain joins TRBV15 to TRBJ1-6; D may be TRBD1 (5 bases). Germline assignment: CDR1 LNHNV and CDR2 YYDKDF (reference sequence). CDR3 length: 15 residues. The V end lost 0 bases, the J end lost 11 bases, and 14 bases lay between the germline ends. In nucleotides, the CDR3 is TGTGCCACCAGCAGAGATCTCCAGGGCGAGACACCCCTCCACTTT. Amino acid sequence: CATSRDLQGETPLHF.

Sample share makes this clonotype medium-sized. The J gene is TRBJ1-1, the V gene TRBV6-5, with TRBD1 as a possible D gene (5 bases). V was clipped by 4 bases and J by 5 bases, with 20 bases between them. Germline CDR1 MNHEY, CDR2 SVGAGI. The CDR3 runs 16 residues. The CDR3 is CASSSLSGRAVTEAFF. In DNA form, the CDR3 reads TGTGCCAGCAGTTCTCTGTCGGGCAGGGCCGTTACTGAAGCTTTCTTT.

This clonotype was counted once. This chain uses TRBV27 with TRBJ1-1; D is possibly TRBD1 (5 bases). Germline assignment: CDR1 MNHEY and CDR2 SMNVEV (reference sequence). This CDR3 contains 12 residues. V shed 0 bases and J shed 10 bases, with 9 bases lying between them. The CDR3 nucleotides read TGTGCCAGCAGTTTATCGGGGGGTCCAGCTTTCTTT. This translates into CASSLSGGPAFF.

The chain is built from TRBV20-1 and TRBJ1-1; 9 bases map to TRBD1. V was clipped by 5 bases and J by 4 bases; unmatched bases: 5. Germline V CDR1 and CDR2: DFQATT, SNEGSKA (reference sequence). CDR3 length: 13 residues. CDR3 nucleotide sequence: TGCAGTGCTGACAAGACAGGGGGCACTGAAGCTTTCTTT. Protein product: CSADKTGGTEAFF.

The rearrangement uses TRBV12-3 or TRBV12-4 and TRBJ1-1; weak D call: TRBD1 (5 bases). V was clipped by 6 bases and J by 0 bases, with 8 bases between them. The CDR3 contains 13 residues. The CDR3 DNA reads TGTGCCAGCAGGGGGGGTGTGAACACTGAAGCTTTCTTT. Residues: CASRGGVNTEAFF.

The chain carries TRBV23-1 and TRBJ2-5, with 7 bases lining up with TRBD1. TRBV23-1 is identified as an open reading frame with a role that is uncertain. Trimming took 1 base from V and 1 from J; bases not matched to a gene: 3. This CDR3 has 15 residues. The CDR3 region is CASSQWTGLQETQYF. CDR3 coding DNA: TGCGCCAGCAGTCAATGGACAGGCCTCCAAGAGACCCAGTACTTC.

This clonotype occurred a few times. The gene calls are TRBV19 and TRBJ1-2; D is ambiguous. Looked up from germline, CDR1 is LNHDA and CDR2 is SQIVND (reference sequence). The CDR3 runs to 11 residues. Trimming took off 5 bases at V and 3 bases at J, with 4 bases between the two ends. CDR3 amino acids: CASSEDYGYTF. CDR3 nucleotide sequence: TGTGCCAGTAGTGAGGACTATGGCTACACCTTC.

This clonotype showed up just a few times. V usage is TRBV12-3 or TRBV12-4 and J usage is TRBJ1-2; D is possibly TRBD1 (5 bases). Trimming took 7 bases from V and 4 from J, leaving 13 bases between them. The length of the CDR3 is 13 residues. The CDR3 spells CASTPRGPYGYTF. DNA for the CDR3: TGTGCCAGCACCCCACGGGGCCCCTATGGCTACACCTTC.